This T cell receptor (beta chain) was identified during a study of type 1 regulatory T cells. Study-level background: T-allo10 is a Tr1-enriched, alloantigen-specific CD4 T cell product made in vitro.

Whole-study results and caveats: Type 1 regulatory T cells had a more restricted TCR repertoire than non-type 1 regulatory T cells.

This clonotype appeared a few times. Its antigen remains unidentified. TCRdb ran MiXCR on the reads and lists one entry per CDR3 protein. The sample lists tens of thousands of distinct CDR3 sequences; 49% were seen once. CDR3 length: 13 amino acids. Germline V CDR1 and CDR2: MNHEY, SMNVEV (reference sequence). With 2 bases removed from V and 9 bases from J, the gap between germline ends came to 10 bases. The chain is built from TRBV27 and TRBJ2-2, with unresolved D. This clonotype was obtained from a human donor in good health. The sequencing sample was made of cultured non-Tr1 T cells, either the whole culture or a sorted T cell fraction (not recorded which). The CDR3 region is CASSLLSGWELFF. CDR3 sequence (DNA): TGTGCCAGCAGTTTACTCTCTGGGTGGGAGCTGTTTTTT.